This TCR beta chain was recorded in a study of blood T cell repertoires in COVID-19. Germline V CDR1 and CDR2: MNHNS, SASEGT. The V and J ends lost 2 bases and 4 bases respectively, with 14 bases between them. This CDR3 spans 15 amino acids. The repertoire was sequenced with immunoSEQ multiplex PCR; TCRdb's copy has only in-frame clones and lacks some. The table lists hundreds of thousands of clones, about 83% of them singletons. The origin of this receptor is a man aged 55 to 70 who had recovered from COVID-19. The sequenced material came from peripheral blood. The chain carries TRBV6-1 and TRBJ1-2, with D perhaps matching TRBD1 (6 bases). The CDR3 nucleotides read TGTGCCAGCAGTGAAATGGCACAGGGAGTCTATGGCTACACCTTC. It is translated as CASSEMAQGVYGYTF.